One and the same sample provided the 24 T cell receptor beta chains below, sequenced in a study of blood T cell repertoires in COVID-19. Produced via immunoSEQ multiplex PCR; TCRdb's table is partial and in-frame only. This sample has about 87,000 clones, with around four fifths found just once. The sequencing input was peripheral blood. These receptors were obtained from a woman aged 70-85 years with acute or convalescent COVID-19.

The gene calls are TRBV19 and TRBJ1-2; tentatively, D is TRBD1 (6 bases). Trimming took off 3 bases at V and 4 bases at J, with 9 bases between the two ends. Per the germline V gene, CDR1 is LNHDA and CDR2 is SQIVND (reference sequence). CDR3 size: 13 residues. This chain's CDR3 is CASSMRGFYGYTF. DNA for the CDR3: TGTGCCAGTAGTATGAGGGGGTTCTATGGCTACACCTTC.

The V gene is TRBV12-3 or TRBV12-4, the J gene TRBJ1-2; D is unclear. Trimming cost V 9 bases and J 4 bases, with 12 bases left between them. The CDR3 spans 12 residues. CDR3 loop: CASTVAGYGYTF. The DNA of the CDR3 is TGTGCCAGTACCGTGGCGGGCTATGGCTACACCTTC.

The rearrangement links TRBV5-1 to TRBJ1-6, with a tentative D call TRBD1 (6 bases). The CDR3 is 16 amino acids. CDR1 SGHRS and CDR2 YFSETQ come from the germline V gene. Trimming cost V 6 bases and J 7 bases, with 20 bases left between them. DNA for the CDR3: TGCGCCAGCAAAGAGGGCGTGGGGACACTCAATTCACCCCTCCACTTT. Translated, it gives CASKEGVGTLNSPLHF.

This chain links TRBV6-5 with TRBJ1-2; D might be TRBD1 (6 bases). Germline CDR1 is MNHEY and CDR2 is SVGAGI. V was shortened by 3 bases and J by 1 base, with 12 bases between the two germline ends. The CDR3 totals 15 residues. CDR3: CASSYIGGDNYGYTF. CDR3 coding DNA: TGTGCCAGCAGTTATATAGGGGGAGATAACTATGGCTACACCTTC.

The chain recombines TRBV6-1 with TRBJ2-7; TRBD1 agrees at 9 bases. This CDR3 has 15 amino acids. J lost 1 base, V lost 5 bases, and 6 bases had no gene match. Germline V gene data show CDR1 as MNHNS and CDR2 as SASEGT. CDR3 sequence: CASSHGQGFSYEQYF. CDR3 in DNA: TGTGCCAGCAGTCACGGACAGGGGTTTTCCTACGAGCAGTACTTC.

The chain uses TRBV25-1 and TRBJ2-7, with TRBD1 matching over 7 bases. CDR3 length equals 15 residues. The germline gives CDR1 MGHDK, CDR2 SYGVNS. Trimming cost V 4 bases and J 3 bases; bases outside gene matches: 9. This chain's CDR3 is CASSAGNRGVYEQYF. As DNA, the CDR3 is TGTGCCAGCAGTGCCGGGAACAGGGGAGTCTACGAGCAGTACTTC.

This chain uses TRBV11-2 with TRBJ1-6, with D unresolved. Between the trimmed V and J ends, which lost 7 bases and 5 bases, there was a span of 18 bases. The germline V gene has CDR1 SGHAT and CDR2 FQNNGV. The CDR3 runs to 16 residues. CDR3 in DNA: TGTGCCAGCACCAAAACCGTCTCCTCTAATAATTCACCCCTCCACTTT. Amino acids: CASTKTVSSNNSPLHF.

This clone was seen only a few times. This sequence joins TRBV4-2 and TRBJ2-1; 10 nucleotides match TRBD1. This CDR3 has 16 amino acids. Germline V gene sequence: CDR1 LGHNA, CDR2 YNFKEQ. V lost 4 bases to trimming and J lost 12 bases; unmatched junction nucleotides: 15. CDR3 amino acids: CASSRQPSGQGERQFF. DNA of the CDR3: TGTGCCAGCAGCCGCCAACCCTCCGGACAGGGGGAAAGGCAGTTCTTC.

This clone was found once. The CDR3 bases are TGTGCCAGCCGCGACAACAGGGGGGCCGATACGCAGTATTTT. It encodes CASRDNRGADTQYF. The V call is TRBV7-2, the J call TRBJ2-3; 8 nucleotides match TRBD1. CDR1 and CDR2 (germline): SGHTA, FQGNSA. The CDR3 is 14 amino acids. V gave up 8 bases and J gave up 6 bases; unmatched junction bases: 10.

CDR3 DNA: TGTGCCAGCAGCCAGGACAGCAACTATGGCTACACCTTC. This codes for CASSQDSNYGYTF. This rearrangement joins TRBV11-2 to TRBJ1-2; D possibly corresponds to TRBD1 (6 bases). The CDR3 totals 13 residues. V was pared by 5 bases and J by 2 bases, with 9 bases between. CDR1 is SGHAT and CDR2 is FQNNGV in the germline V gene.

This chain's CDR3 is CASSLAGTGAEAFF. CDR3 bases: TGTGCCAGCAGCTTAGCGGGGACAGGGGCTGAAGCTTTCTTT. The rearrangement joins TRBV7-2 to TRBJ1-1; TRBD1 aligns across 10 bases. The CDR3 consists of 14 residues. CDR1 and CDR2 from the germline V gene are SGHTA and FQGNSA. V lost 0 bases to trimming and J lost 6 bases; unmatched junction nucleotides: 1.

This clone was observed a handful of times. The V call is TRBV3-1 (or the pseudogene TRBV3-2), the J call TRBJ2-2; TRBD2 agrees at 7 bases. The CDR3 sequence is 16 residues long. The germline V gene has CDR1 LGHDT and CDR2 YNNKEL (reference sequence). Losses at the gene ends were 4 bases for V and 2 bases for J; bases not matched to a gene: 7. The CDR3 protein is CASSPPLASNTGELFF. CDR3 in DNA: TGTGCCAGCAGCCCCCCACTAGCGAGTAACACCGGGGAGCTGTTTTTT.

The rearrangement links TRBV6-6 to TRBJ1-6; D is ambiguous. CDR3 size: 13 residues. The germline V gene has CDR1 MNHNY and CDR2 SVGAGI (reference sequence). The ends were cut back, 2 bases at V and 10 bases at J, with 9 bases in the middle. Here the CDR3 DNA reads TGTGCCAGCAGTTACGGGGAGAACTCACCCCTCCACTTT. Amino acids: CASSYGENSPLHF.

The V call is TRBV9, the J call TRBJ2-6; D is perhaps TRBD2 (7 bases). The V end lost 8 bases, the J end lost 4 bases, and 22 bases lay between the germline ends. Per germline, CDR1 SGDLS and CDR2 YYNGEE. The CDR3 runs to 17 residues. CDR3 bases: TGTGCCAGTAGCACCGGGGGGCACCCTTCAGGGGCCAACGTCCTGACTTTC. Encoded protein: CASSTGGHPSGANVLTF.

This clone was seen only a few times. The V gene is TRBV18, the J gene TRBJ1-2, with 10 bases fitting TRBD1. The CDR3 runs 15 residues. The germline V gene has CDR1 KGHSH and CDR2 LQKENI. The V segment lost 3 bases and the J segment 0 bases; nucleotides outside the gene matches: 1. The DNA of the CDR3 is TGTGCCAGCTCACCGGGACAGGGGCCTAACTATGGCTACACCTTC. This gives the protein CASSPGQGPNYGYTF.

V is TRBV30 and J is TRBJ1-1, with 8 bases that match TRBD1. Per the germline V gene, CDR1 is GTSNPN and CDR2 is SVGIG (reference sequence). V was clipped by 4 bases and J by 3 bases; unmatched bases: 10. This CDR3 region has 15 residues. The CDR3 here is CAWNQGEDRDTEAFF. DNA of the CDR3: TGTGCCTGGAACCAGGGGGAGGACAGGGACACTGAAGCTTTCTTT.

The V call is TRBV10-1, the J call TRBJ1-1; maybe TRBD1 (5 bases). Trimming left V 11 bases short and J 1 base short, with 14 bases between. The CDR3 consists of 13 residues. Germline V gives CDR1 WNHNN, CDR2 SYGVQD (reference sequence). The CDR3: CAFRTRTNTEAFF. The CDR3 DNA sequence: TGCGCCTTTCGGACAAGAACGAACACTGAAGCTTTCTTT.

The chain carries TRBV30 and TRBJ1-1, with 9 nucleotides matching TRBD1. The length of the CDR3 is 16 residues. Germline V CDR1 and CDR2: GTSNPN, SVGIG (reference sequence). Trimming cost V 2 bases and J 2 bases; bases outside gene matches: 9. The CDR3 is CAWSPGQGTSNTEAFF. The CDR3 nucleotides read TGTGCCTGGAGTCCTGGACAGGGGACGAGCAACACTGAAGCTTTCTTT.

CDR3 DNA sequence: TGTGCCAGCAGTATCAGGACAGGGGGCTCCTACAATGAGCAGTTCTTC. Protein sequence: CASSIRTGGSYNEQFF. The chain uses TRBV27 and TRBJ2-1; 10 nucleotides align to TRBD1. V gave up 5 bases and J gave up 0 bases; unmatched junction bases: 4. CDR3 length equals 16 residues. Germline CDR1 MNHEY, CDR2 SMNVEV (reference sequence).

This chain connects TRBV19 to TRBJ2-7, with TRBD2 matching 13 bases. Germline trimming cut 4 bases from V and 9 bases from J; bases unmatched to any gene: 9. From germline, CDR1 is LNHDA and CDR2 SQIVND (reference sequence). The CDR3 is 15 amino acids. CDR3 loop: CASSRDGTSGVAQYF. CDR3 DNA sequence: TGTGCCAGTAGTAGAGATGGGACTAGCGGGGTCGCGCAGTACTTC. Variable domain in full (rest from reference TRBV19 and TRBJ2-7): DGGITQSPKYLFRKEGQNVTLSCEQNLNHDAMYWYRQDPGQGLRLIYYSQIVNDFQKGDIAEGYSVSREKKESFPLTVTSAQKNPTAFYLCASSRDGTSGVAQYFGPGTRLTVT.

The chain recombines TRBV28 with TRBJ2-7, with 8 bases aligning to TRBD1. The CDR3 sequence is 18 residues long. Germline CDR1 MDHEN, CDR2 SYDVKM. Trimming at V came to 5 bases and at J to 2 bases, leaving 17 bases not matched to a gene. This chain's CDR3 is CASSPGTLGQGNPYEQYF. In DNA form, the CDR3 reads TGTGCCAGCAGTCCTGGGACCCTCGGACAGGGAAATCCCTACGAGCAGTACTTC.

CDR3 protein: CASSYQAGEGAFF. CDR3 coding DNA: TGTGCCAGCAGTTACCAAGCTGGGGAGGGGGCTTTCTTT. This chain joins TRBV6-5 and TRBJ1-1; D is possibly TRBD1 (5 bases). The CDR3 is 13 residues long. CDR1 and CDR2 (germline): MNHEY, SVGAGI. V lost 2 bases and J lost 11, with 15 bases in between.

The chain has TRBV5-1 and TRBJ2-7; 7 positions match TRBD1. V lost 0 bases to trimming and J lost 6 bases; unmatched junction nucleotides: 6. Germline CDR1 is SGHRS and CDR2 is YFSETQ. The CDR3 sequence is 14 residues long. CDR3 residues: CASSLGTGASEQYF. Here the CDR3 DNA reads TGCGCCAGCAGCTTGGGAACAGGGGCTAGCGAGCAGTACTTC.

The genes are TRBV9 and TRBJ1-1; tentative D call: TRBD1 (6 bases). The V end lost 3 bases, the J end lost 1 base, and 10 bases lay between the germline ends. CDR1 is SGDLS and CDR2 is YYNGEE in the germline V gene. The CDR3 is 14 residues long. For the CDR3, the DNA is TGTGCCAGCAGCGAGGGGGGGAAGAACACTGAAGCTTTCTTT. Translated, it gives CASSEGGKNTEAFF.